These 9 T cell receptor beta chains originate from one sample sequenced in a study of blood T cells in healthy people across ages. Then a second PCR, running roughly 7 to 11 cycles, was carried out with a sample-barcoded 5' primer and a J-beta primer mix. A single record per CDR3 protein comes from TCRdb applying MiXCR to the 5' RACE reads. The sample has fewer than 900,000 distinct CDR3 sequences, around 40% seen once. The sample taken for sequencing was blood. The receptors stem from an older woman in good health.

As for this clonotype: An end of the junction differs from the germline gene, which may be a read error. This chain joins TRBV14 and TRBJ2-1; 13 nucleotides line up with TRBD2. Germline lookup yields CDR1 SGHDN and CDR2 FVKESK. This CDR3 is 18 amino acids long. The CDR3 is CASSQDLTSGRMGNEQFF. CDR3 DNA: TGTGCGAGCAGCCAAGACTTGACTAGCGGGAGGATGGGGAATGAGCAGTTCTTC.

The genes are TRBV18 and TRBJ2-3, with D hard to call. The CDR3 totals 16 residues. V was shortened by 1 base and J by 0 bases, with 11 bases between the two germline ends. Germline lookup yields CDR1 KGHSH and CDR2 LQKENI. The CDR3 loop is CASSPQPRASTDTQYF. The CDR3, as DNA: TGTGCCAGCTCACCACAGCCCCGCGCCAGCACAGATACGCAGTATTTT.

Details on this clonotype: The junction does not match germline at one end; this may be a read error. The V call is TRBV12-3 or TRBV12-4, the J call TRBJ2-1, with 8 bases identical to TRBD2. The CDR3 extends over 16 amino acids. CDR3 protein: CASSSGASGPVGEQFF. CDR3 DNA: TGTGCCAGTAGTTCAGGGGCTAGCGGGCCTGTCGGTGAGCAGTTCTTC.

The CDR3 reads CASSLAGTPYGQYF. For the CDR3, the DNA is TGTGCCAGCAGTTTAGCCGGGACCCCCTACGGGCAGTACTTC. The V call is TRBV27, the J call TRBJ2-4, with D perhaps assigned TRBD1 or TRBD2 (5 bases each). Trimming removed 2 bases from V and 13 bases from J, with 18 bases in between. This CDR3 contains 14 residues. The germline gives CDR1 MNHEY, CDR2 SMNVEV (reference sequence).

The chain links TRBV7-3 to TRBJ2-5; D is possibly TRBD1 (6 bases). Trimming cost V 5 bases and J 0 bases, with 16 bases left between them. Germline values: CDR1 SGHTA, CDR2 FQGTGA. The CDR3 totals 16 residues. CDR3 DNA sequence: TGTGCCAGCAGCCCCCGACAGGCCACGTACCAAGAGACCCAGTACTTC. This gives the protein CASSPRQATYQETQYF.

This clonotype was counted between two and nine times. This rearrangement joins TRBV5-1 to TRBJ2-5; 14 bases match TRBD2. V was clipped by 4 bases and J by 3 bases; unmatched bases: 5. Per germline, CDR1 SGHRS and CDR2 YFSETQ. The length of the CDR3 is 16 residues. CDR3 DNA sequence: TGCGCCAGCAGCGTGGGGACTAGCGGGAGCGAAGAGACCCAGTACTTC. Its translation is CASSVGTSGSEETQYF. The full variable domain, with the rest looked up from reference TRBV5-1 and TRBJ2-5, is KAGVTQTPRYLIKTRGQQVTLSCSPISGHRSVSWYQQTPGQGLQFLFEYFSETQRNKGNFPGRFSGRQFSNSRSEMNVSTLELGDSALYLCASSVGTSGSEETQYFGPGTRLLVL.

This clonotype has at least ten counts. The chain is built from TRBV20-1 and TRBJ2-1, with D tentatively TRBD1 (5 bases). This CDR3 has 18 residues. The ends were cut back, 0 bases at V and 6 bases at J, with 24 bases in the middle. Per the germline V gene, CDR1 is DFQATT and CDR2 is SNEGSKA (reference sequence). Here the CDR3 reads CSARDSFQRQTLGNEQFF. The CDR3, as DNA: TGCAGTGCTAGAGATAGTTTCCAGCGACAGACCCTTGGCAATGAGCAGTTCTTC.

This chain links TRBV4-2 with TRBJ2-3; D gene ambiguous. The V and J ends lost 11 bases and 0 bases respectively, with 9 bases between them. This CDR3 region has 12 residues. Germline values: CDR1 LGHNA, CDR2 YNFKEQ. CDR3 in DNA: TGTGCCGGCAAGACTAGCACAGATACGCAGTATTTT. It translates to CAGKTSTDTQYF.

This chain joins TRBV6-6 and TRBJ1-2; 7 bases line up with TRBD1. The CDR3 sequence is 14 residues long. Germline V gene sequence: CDR1 MNHNY, CDR2 SVGAGI (reference sequence). After removal of 4 bases from V and 4 bases from J, the junction contained 6 bases not matched to a gene. The CDR3 nucleotides are TGTGCCAGCAGTTCCCGGGACAGAGTCTATGGCTACACCTTC. It is translated as CASSSRDRVYGYTF.